Sequencing of this T cell receptor (beta chain) was carried out in a study of T cell repertoires in cytomegalovirus infection. The overall study: Public TCR beta signature analysis indicated the presence of both CMV infection and matching HLA type.

This clonotype was recorded many times. Its antigen is unidentified. Whole-study results and caveats: HLA-C-restricted CMV clonotypes gave the most frequent clonotype in two of eight donors.

MiXCR, applied by TCRdb to the reads, yields one record per CDR3 protein. The sample consists of 490,000 or so distinct CDR3 sequences, about 11% of them appearing once. The sequencing input was PBMCs. The sequence derives from a human donor in good health (CMV status not recorded). Some clones in this sample may be carry-over from other donors' samples.

CDR3 amino acids: CASSPWTSGSRGEQFF. CDR3 coding DNA: TGTGCCAGCAGCCCCTGGACTAGCGGGAGTAGGGGTGAGCAGTTCTTC. V usage is TRBV7-2 and J usage is TRBJ2-1; 13 bases fit TRBD2. This CDR3 region has 16 residues. V gave up 5 bases and J gave up 9 bases; unmatched junction bases: 10. Germline V gene sequence: CDR1 SGHTA, CDR2 FQGNSA. The variable domain in full, completed from reference TRBV7-2 and TRBJ2-1, reads GAGVSQSPSNKVTEKGKDVELRCDPISGHTALYWYRQSLGQGLEFLIYFQGNSAPDKSGLPSDRFSAERTGGSVSTLTIQRTQQEDSAVYLCASSPWTSGSRGEQFFGPGTRLTVL.